Sequencing of this T cell receptor beta chain was carried out in a study of shared clonotypes between healthy human individuals. Background on the study: Serving as donors were two women and a few men, whose ages spanned 18 to 49.

CDR1 is GTSNPN and CDR2 is SVGIG in the germline V gene (reference sequence). This CDR3 has 15 amino acids. The trim removed 5 bases at V and 0 bases at J, leaving 9 bases unmatched. Sequencing was performed with immunoSEQ multiplex PCR; in TCRdb, only in-frame clones are kept and a portion is missing. The sample includes 2 million to 3 million clones, approximately 93% seen only once; the top ten take 0.36%. The material sequenced was naive CD4+ T cells from PBMCs. Subset indicated: CD45RA+ positively selected. The receptor comes from a man younger than 35 in good health. Some clones in this sample may be carry-over from other donors' samples. The V gene is TRBV30, the J gene TRBJ1-1; 7 bases line up with TRBD1. The CDR3 DNA reads TGTGCCTGGTCCCAGGGGGATTGGATGAACACTGAAGCTTTCTTT. Its translation is CAWSQGDWMNTEAFF.